A single sample is the source of the 3 T cell receptor beta chains below, sequenced in a study of coeliac disease. Data came from immunoSEQ multiplex PCR; TCRdb stores just in-frame clones and leaves some out. The repertoire holds about 3,700 clones, with about 70% as singletons. Sequencing used intraepithelial lymphocytes from the gut. These receptors all come from a man aged 25 to 45 with celiac disease.

This clone was seen a few times. The J gene is TRBJ2-3, the V gene TRBV5-4, with TRBD1 matching 8 bases. J was trimmed by 7 bases and V by 5 bases; bases with no gene match: 9. This CDR3 is 14 amino acids long. CDR1 and CDR2 (germline): SGHNT, YYREEE (reference sequence). Here the CDR3 DNA reads TGTGCCAGCAGGGAAGGGACAGGCACTTATACGCAGTATTTT. It codes for CASREGTGTYTQYF.

The chain is built from TRBV7-9 and TRBJ1-1; 9 nucleotides align to TRBD1. From germline, CDR1 is SEHNR and CDR2 FQNEAQ (reference sequence). CDR3 length: 14 residues. V shed 2 bases, J shed 3 bases, and the junction held 1 base outside the gene matches. DNA of the CDR3: TGTGCCAGCAGCTTAACAGGGGGCTACACTGAAGCTTTCTTT. This sequence encodes CASSLTGGYTEAFF.

The chain combines TRBV2 with TRBJ2-7, with a tentative D call TRBD2 (5 bases). V lost 2 bases to trimming and J lost 6 bases, with 14 bases between them. Germline assignment: CDR1 SNHLY and CDR2 FYNNEI. CDR3 size: 14 residues. This chain's CDR3 is CASSEREKVSEQYF. Here the CDR3 DNA reads TGTGCCAGCAGTGAAAGGGAGAAGGTTTCCGAGCAGTACTTC. The full variable domain, rest sourced from reference TRBV2 and TRBJ2-7, is EPEVTQTPSHQVTQMGQEVILRCVPISNHLYFYWYRQILGQKVEFLVSFYNNEISEKSEIFDDQFSVERPDGSNFTLKIRSTKLEDSAMYFCASSEREKVSEQYFGPGTRLTVT.